This is a list of T cell receptor beta chains from one sample in a study of Graves' ophthalmopathy and Graves' hyperthyroidism. TCRdb ran MiXCR on the multiplex PCR reads and lists one entry per CDR3 protein. The sample lists 900,000 to 1,200,000 distinct CDR3 sequences; about two fifths were seen once. Sequenced input: peripheral blood or thyroid tissue (not recorded which). Every receptor here comes from an adult man with Graves' hyperthyroidism. Both conserved end residues are part of each CDR3. D genes are given only for firm matches. Size is stated for part of the rows, as once, few or many counts, or as a class when the clone is expanded.

v_gene: TRBV7-3; abundance: .; j_gene: TRBJ2-3; d_gene: TRBD2; CDR3aa: CASSLGGGNTDTQYF
v_gene: TRBV6-2/TRBV6-3; abundance: few; j_gene: TRBJ1-5; d_gene: .; CDR3aa: CASRGESQPQHF
v_gene: TRBV29-1; abundance: once; j_gene: TRBJ2-6; d_gene: .; CDR3aa: CSVVTTGANVLTF
v_gene: TRBV4-1; abundance: .; j_gene: TRBJ2-5; d_gene: TRBD1; CDR3aa: CASSQGTGAHQETQYF
v_gene: TRBV2; abundance: many; j_gene: TRBJ1-6; d_gene: .; CDR3aa: CASSEALHRGLQSPLHF
v_gene: TRBV9; abundance: many; j_gene: TRBJ2-5; d_gene: .; CDR3aa: CASSVAGVKETQYF
v_gene: TRBV12-3/TRBV12-4; abundance: few; j_gene: TRBJ2-7; d_gene: .; CDR3aa: CASSWSGAGYEQYF
v_gene: TRBV11-2; abundance: .; j_gene: TRBJ1-1; d_gene: .; CDR3aa: CATTRVGTEAFF
v_gene: TRBV5-1; abundance: .; j_gene: TRBJ1-3; d_gene: .; CDR3aa: CASSLEGRYGNTIYF
v_gene: TRBV7-9; abundance: .; j_gene: TRBJ1-1; d_gene: TRBD1; CDR3aa: CASSSRWDSEAFF
v_gene: TRBV4-1; abundance: .; j_gene: TRBJ2-7; d_gene: TRBD1; CDR3aa: CASSQARDRVLYEQYF
v_gene: TRBV29-1; abundance: many; j_gene: TRBJ2-3; d_gene: .; CDR3aa: CSVDQGADTQYF
v_gene: TRBV28; abundance: few; j_gene: TRBJ1-2; d_gene: .; CDR3aa: CASSIAKTYGYTF
v_gene: TRBV4-3; abundance: .; j_gene: TRBJ2-5; d_gene: TRBD1; CDR3aa: CASSQAVAGTATKETQYF
v_gene: TRBV6-5; abundance: many; j_gene: TRBJ1-3; d_gene: .; CDR3aa: CASVGLSGNTIYF
v_gene: TRBV12-3/TRBV12-4; abundance: .; j_gene: TRBJ1-2; d_gene: .; CDR3aa: CASRYDKFGYTF
v_gene: TRBV29-1; abundance: .; j_gene: TRBJ2-5; d_gene: .; CDR3aa: CSSFRGQETQYF
v_gene: TRBV6-5; abundance: .; j_gene: TRBJ2-6; d_gene: .; CDR3aa: CASSYGLGGANVLTF
v_gene: TRBV19; abundance: many; j_gene: TRBJ1-2; d_gene: .; CDR3aa: CASSIGENYGYTF
v_gene: TRBV5-1; abundance: .; j_gene: TRBJ1-4; d_gene: .; CDR3aa: CASSDGIGVLTNEKLFF
v_gene: TRBV12-3/TRBV12-4; abundance: many; j_gene: TRBJ2-7; d_gene: TRBD1; CDR3aa: CASSLQGPTSYEQYF
v_gene: TRBV12-3/TRBV12-4; abundance: .; j_gene: TRBJ2-7; d_gene: TRBD1; CDR3aa: CASSRDSVSSKQYF
v_gene: TRBV4-3; abundance: many; j_gene: TRBJ2-7; d_gene: TRBD2; CDR3aa: CASSQLAGLDEQYF
v_gene: TRBV4-3; abundance: many; j_gene: TRBJ1-4; d_gene: .; CDR3aa: CASSQVSGGKLFF
v_gene: TRBV7-3; abundance: .; j_gene: TRBJ2-7; d_gene: TRBD2; CDR3aa: CARGLAGGIHEQYF
v_gene: TRBV5-6; abundance: few; j_gene: TRBJ2-7; d_gene: .; CDR3aa: CASSQRISYEQYF
v_gene: TRBV5-1; abundance: many; j_gene: TRBJ1-2; d_gene: .; CDR3aa: CASSFDKGRGYTF
v_gene: TRBV5-5; abundance: many; j_gene: TRBJ2-6; d_gene: .; CDR3aa: CASSPRDSSGANVLTF
v_gene: TRBV20-1; abundance: many; j_gene: TRBJ1-5; d_gene: .; CDR3aa: CSAGKPQHF
v_gene: TRBV5-1; abundance: many; j_gene: TRBJ1-1; d_gene: .; CDR3aa: CASSPRDRNTEAFF
v_gene: TRBV5-1; abundance: .; j_gene: TRBJ2-7; d_gene: .; CDR3aa: CASSTAPLGAENEQYF
v_gene: TRBV7-2; abundance: .; j_gene: TRBJ1-3; d_gene: .; CDR3aa: CASSVKTQGFSGNTIYF
v_gene: TRBV6-6; abundance: once; j_gene: TRBJ2-7; d_gene: .; CDR3aa: CASSASESSYEQYF
v_gene: TRBV7-8; abundance: few; j_gene: TRBJ2-7; d_gene: TRBD1; CDR3aa: CASSSGDRGTYEQYF
v_gene: TRBV6-6; abundance: many; j_gene: TRBJ2-7; d_gene: .; CDR3aa: CASSYSGGGEQYF
v_gene: TRBV5-6; abundance: .; j_gene: TRBJ1-2; d_gene: .; CDR3aa: CASTQGKLNYGYTF
v_gene: TRBV2; abundance: .; j_gene: TRBJ2-6; d_gene: .; CDR3aa: CASSEALRGMANVLTF
v_gene: TRBV14; abundance: .; j_gene: TRBJ1-5; d_gene: .; CDR3aa: CASSQVAGATGKVQPQHF
v_gene: TRBV14; abundance: many; j_gene: TRBJ1-6; d_gene: TRBD1; CDR3aa: CASSQMDRGDSPLHF
v_gene: TRBV10-3; abundance: .; j_gene: TRBJ1-5; d_gene: .; CDR3aa: CAISEGGINQPQHF
v_gene: TRBV7-7; abundance: many; j_gene: TRBJ2-5; d_gene: .; CDR3aa: CASSLAFGRGQETQYF
v_gene: TRBV20-1; abundance: many; j_gene: TRBJ1-6; d_gene: TRBD1; CDR3aa: CSAEPGQLDSPLHF
v_gene: TRBV7-2; abundance: .; j_gene: TRBJ1-2; d_gene: .; CDR3aa: CASSSGHRGDGYTF
v_gene: TRBV7-3; abundance: many; j_gene: TRBJ2-7; d_gene: TRBD2; CDR3aa: CASSSGAGASYEQYF
v_gene: TRBV5-8; abundance: .; j_gene: TRBJ2-2; d_gene: .; CDR3aa: CASSLEWAGELFF
v_gene: TRBV12-3/TRBV12-4; abundance: many; j_gene: TRBJ1-1; d_gene: .; CDR3aa: CASTAGDEAFF
v_gene: TRBV7-2; abundance: few; j_gene: TRBJ1-5; d_gene: .; CDR3aa: CASSPPGRNQPQHF
v_gene: TRBV5-4; abundance: .; j_gene: TRBJ2-7; d_gene: TRBD2; CDR3aa: CASSREVSYEQYF
v_gene: TRBV20-1; abundance: few; j_gene: TRBJ1-2; d_gene: .; CDR3aa: CSAPGHGEYGYTF
v_gene: TRBV2; abundance: many; j_gene: TRBJ1-6; d_gene: .; CDR3aa: CASNYGGLNSPLHF
v_gene: TRBV12-3/TRBV12-4; abundance: .; j_gene: TRBJ2-2; d_gene: .; CDR3aa: CASSLVSRLIDANTGELFF
v_gene: TRBV5-1; abundance: .; j_gene: TRBJ2-5; d_gene: .; CDR3aa: CASSYQGKETQYF
v_gene: TRBV29-1; abundance: .; j_gene: TRBJ1-1; d_gene: .; CDR3aa: CSVVDPNTEAFF
v_gene: TRBV10-3; abundance: .; j_gene: TRBJ1-2; d_gene: .; CDR3aa: CAREVGPTYGYTF
v_gene: TRBV11-1; abundance: .; j_gene: TRBJ1-2; d_gene: .; CDR3aa: CAWSPGLGSNYGYTF
v_gene: TRBV5-6; abundance: many; j_gene: TRBJ1-1; d_gene: .; CDR3aa: CASSLTSRWAEAFF
v_gene: TRBV5-4; abundance: .; j_gene: TRBJ2-2; d_gene: .; CDR3aa: CASSYWAGELFF
v_gene: TRBV5-4; abundance: .; j_gene: TRBJ1-1; d_gene: .; CDR3aa: CASSLDPINTEAFF